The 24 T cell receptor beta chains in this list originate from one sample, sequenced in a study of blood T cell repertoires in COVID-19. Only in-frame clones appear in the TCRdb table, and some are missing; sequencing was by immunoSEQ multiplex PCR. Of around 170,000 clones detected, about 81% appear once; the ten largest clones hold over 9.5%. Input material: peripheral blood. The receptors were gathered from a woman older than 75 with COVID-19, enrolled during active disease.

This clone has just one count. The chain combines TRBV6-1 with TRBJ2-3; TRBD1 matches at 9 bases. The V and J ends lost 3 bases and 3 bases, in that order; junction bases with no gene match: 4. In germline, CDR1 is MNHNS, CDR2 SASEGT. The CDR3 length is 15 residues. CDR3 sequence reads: CASSDPQGATDTQYF. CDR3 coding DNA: TGTGCCAGCAGTGACCCACAGGGGGCAACAGATACGCAGTATTTT.

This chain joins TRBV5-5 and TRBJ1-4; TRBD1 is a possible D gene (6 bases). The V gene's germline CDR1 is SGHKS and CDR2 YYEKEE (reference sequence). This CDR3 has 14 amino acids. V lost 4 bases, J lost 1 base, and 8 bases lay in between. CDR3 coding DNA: TGTGCCAGCAGCCACAGGGTAACTAATGAAAAACTGTTTTTT. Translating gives CASSHRVTNEKLFF.

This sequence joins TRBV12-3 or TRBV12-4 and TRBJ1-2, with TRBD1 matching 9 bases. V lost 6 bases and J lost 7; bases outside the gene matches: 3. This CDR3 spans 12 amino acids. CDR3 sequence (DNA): TGTGCCAGCAGCCAGGGACAGGGTGGCTACACCTTC. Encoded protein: CASSQGQGGYTF.

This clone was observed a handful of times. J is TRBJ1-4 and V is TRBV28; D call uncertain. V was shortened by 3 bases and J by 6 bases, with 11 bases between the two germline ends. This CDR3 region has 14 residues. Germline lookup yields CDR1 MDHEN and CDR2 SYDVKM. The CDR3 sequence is CASSLNSLYEKLFF. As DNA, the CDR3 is TGTGCCAGCAGTTTGAACAGCCTCTATGAAAAACTGTTTTTT.

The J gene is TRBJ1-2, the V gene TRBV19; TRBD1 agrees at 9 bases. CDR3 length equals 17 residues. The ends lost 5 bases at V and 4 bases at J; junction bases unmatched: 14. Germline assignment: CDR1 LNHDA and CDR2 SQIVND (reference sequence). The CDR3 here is CASSSGQGVGVSYGYTF. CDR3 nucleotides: TGTGCCAGTAGTTCGGGACAGGGCGTCGGAGTCTCCTATGGCTACACCTTC. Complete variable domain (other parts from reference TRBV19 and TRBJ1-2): DGGITQSPKYLFRKEGQNVTLSCEQNLNHDAMYWYRQDPGQGLRLIYYSQIVNDFQKGDIAEGYSVSREKKESFPLTVTSAQKNPTAFYLCASSSGQGVGVSYGYTFGSGTRLTVV.

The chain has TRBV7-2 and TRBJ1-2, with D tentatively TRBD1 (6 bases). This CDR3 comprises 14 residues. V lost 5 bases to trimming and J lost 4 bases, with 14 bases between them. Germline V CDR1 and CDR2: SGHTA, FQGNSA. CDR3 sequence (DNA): TGTGCCAGCAGCCCCGCAAAGGACAGCTATGGCTACACCTTC. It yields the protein CASSPAKDSYGYTF.

Written as DNA, the CDR3 is TGTGCCAGCAGTTCCCTCCGGCAGGGTGGGTACGAGCAGTACTTC. Its translation is CASSSLRQGGYEQYF. J is TRBJ2-7 and V is TRBV28, with a possible D match to TRBD1 (5 bases). The germline V gene encodes CDR1 MDHEN and CDR2 SYDVKM. The germline V and J ends were trimmed by 4 bases and 4 bases, with 17 bases remaining between them. The CDR3 is 15 amino acids.

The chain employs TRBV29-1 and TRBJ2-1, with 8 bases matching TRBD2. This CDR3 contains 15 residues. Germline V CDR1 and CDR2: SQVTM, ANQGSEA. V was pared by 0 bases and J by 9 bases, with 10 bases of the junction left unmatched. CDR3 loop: CSVEDTRGRFGEQFF. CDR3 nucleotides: TGCAGCGTTGAAGATACCCGCGGGAGGTTCGGTGAGCAGTTCTTC.

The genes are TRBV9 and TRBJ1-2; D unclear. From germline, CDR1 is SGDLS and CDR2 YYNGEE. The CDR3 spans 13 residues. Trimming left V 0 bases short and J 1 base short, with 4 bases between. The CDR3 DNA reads TGTGCCAGCAGCGTAGCTTTTAACTATGGCTACACCTTC. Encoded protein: CASSVAFNYGYTF.

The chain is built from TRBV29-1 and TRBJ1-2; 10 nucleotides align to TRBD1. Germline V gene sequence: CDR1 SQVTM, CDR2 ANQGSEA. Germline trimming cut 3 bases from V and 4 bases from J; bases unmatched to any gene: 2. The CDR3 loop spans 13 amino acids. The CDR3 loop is CSVDRDRGYGYTF. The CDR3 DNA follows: TGCAGCGTTGACCGGGACAGGGGCTATGGCTACACCTTC.

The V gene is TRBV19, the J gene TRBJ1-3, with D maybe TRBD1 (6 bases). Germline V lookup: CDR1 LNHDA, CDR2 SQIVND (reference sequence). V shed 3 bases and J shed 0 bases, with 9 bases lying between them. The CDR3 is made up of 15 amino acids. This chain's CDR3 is CASSIPGDSGNTIYF. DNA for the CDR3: TGTGCCAGTAGTATCCCAGGGGACTCTGGAAACACCATATATTTT.

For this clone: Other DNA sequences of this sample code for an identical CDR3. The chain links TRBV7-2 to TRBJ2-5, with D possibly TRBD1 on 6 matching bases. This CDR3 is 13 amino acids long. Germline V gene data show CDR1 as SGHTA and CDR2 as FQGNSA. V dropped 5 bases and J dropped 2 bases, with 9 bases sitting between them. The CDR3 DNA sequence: TGTGCCAGCAGCCCTCAGGGGCAAGAGACCCAGTACTTC. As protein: CASSPQGQETQYF.

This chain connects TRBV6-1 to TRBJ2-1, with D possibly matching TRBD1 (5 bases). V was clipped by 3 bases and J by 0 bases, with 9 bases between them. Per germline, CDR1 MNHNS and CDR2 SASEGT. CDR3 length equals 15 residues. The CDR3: CASSDPGISYNEQFF. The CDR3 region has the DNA TGTGCCAGCAGTGACCCAGGGATCTCCTACAATGAGCAGTTCTTC.

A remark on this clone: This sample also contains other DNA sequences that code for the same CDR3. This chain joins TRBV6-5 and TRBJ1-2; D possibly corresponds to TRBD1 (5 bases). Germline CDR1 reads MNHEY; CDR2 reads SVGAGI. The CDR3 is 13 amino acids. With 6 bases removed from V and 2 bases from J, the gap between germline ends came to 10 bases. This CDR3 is CASRPQGNYGYTF. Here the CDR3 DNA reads TGTGCCAGCAGGCCTCAGGGAAACTATGGCTACACCTTC.

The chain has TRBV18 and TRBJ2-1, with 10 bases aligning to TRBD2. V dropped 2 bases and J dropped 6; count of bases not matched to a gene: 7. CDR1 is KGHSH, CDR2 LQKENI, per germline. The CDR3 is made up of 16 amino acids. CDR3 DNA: TGTGCCAGCTCACCAACGCTTAGCGGGAGGTTCAATGAGCAGTTCTTC. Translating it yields CASSPTLSGRFNEQFF.

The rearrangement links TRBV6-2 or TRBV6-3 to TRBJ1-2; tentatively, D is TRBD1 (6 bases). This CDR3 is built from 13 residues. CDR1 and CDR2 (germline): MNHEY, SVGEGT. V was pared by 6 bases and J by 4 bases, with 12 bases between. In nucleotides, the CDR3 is TGTGCCAGCAGCAATACAGGGAGCTATGGCTACACCTTC. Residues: CASSNTGSYGYTF.

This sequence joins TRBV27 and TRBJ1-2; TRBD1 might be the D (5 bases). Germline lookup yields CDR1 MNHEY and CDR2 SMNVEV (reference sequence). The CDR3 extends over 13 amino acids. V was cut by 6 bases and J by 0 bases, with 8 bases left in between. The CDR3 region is CASSRASNYGYTF. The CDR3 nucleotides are TGTGCCAGCAGCAGGGCCTCTAACTATGGCTACACCTTC.

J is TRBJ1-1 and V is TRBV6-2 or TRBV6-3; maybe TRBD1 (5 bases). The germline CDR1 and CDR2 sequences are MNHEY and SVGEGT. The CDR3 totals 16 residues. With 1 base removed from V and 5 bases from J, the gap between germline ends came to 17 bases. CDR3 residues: CASSYWVTRGWTEAFF. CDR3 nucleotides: TGTGCCAGCAGTTACTGGGTCACCCGGGGGTGGACTGAAGCTTTCTTT.

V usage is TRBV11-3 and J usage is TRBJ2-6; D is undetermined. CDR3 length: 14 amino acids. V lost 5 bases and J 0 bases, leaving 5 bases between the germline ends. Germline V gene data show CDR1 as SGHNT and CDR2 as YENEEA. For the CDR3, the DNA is TGTGCCAGCAGCGCGTACTCTGGGGCCAACGTCCTGACTTTC. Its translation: CASSAYSGANVLTF. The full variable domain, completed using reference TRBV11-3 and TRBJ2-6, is EAGVVQSPRYKIIEKKQPVAFWCNPISGHNTLYWYLQNLGQGPELLIRYENEEAVDDSQLPKDRFSAERLKGVDSTLKIQPAELGDSAVYLCASSAYSGANVLTFGAGSRLTVL.

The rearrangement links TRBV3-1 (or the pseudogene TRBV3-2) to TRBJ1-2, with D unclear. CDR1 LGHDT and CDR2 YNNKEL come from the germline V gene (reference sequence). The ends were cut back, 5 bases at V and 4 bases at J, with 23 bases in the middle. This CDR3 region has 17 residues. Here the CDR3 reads CASSSLFQIGRFYGYTF. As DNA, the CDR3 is TGTGCCAGCAGCTCTCTCTTCCAGATAGGGAGGTTCTATGGCTACACCTTC.

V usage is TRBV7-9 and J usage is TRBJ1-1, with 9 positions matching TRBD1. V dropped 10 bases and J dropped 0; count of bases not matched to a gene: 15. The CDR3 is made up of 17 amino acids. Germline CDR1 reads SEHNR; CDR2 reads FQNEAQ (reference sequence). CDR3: CATNPVTGGRLNTEAFF. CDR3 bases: TGTGCCACGAACCCGGTTACAGGGGGCAGGTTGAACACTGAAGCTTTCTTT.

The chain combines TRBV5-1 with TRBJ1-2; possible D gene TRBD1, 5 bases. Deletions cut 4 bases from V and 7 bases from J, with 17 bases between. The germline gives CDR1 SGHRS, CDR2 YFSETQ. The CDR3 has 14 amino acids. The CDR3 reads CASSPLSAGPGYTF. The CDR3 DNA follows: TGCGCCAGCAGCCCCCTCTCGGCAGGGCCTGGCTACACCTTC.

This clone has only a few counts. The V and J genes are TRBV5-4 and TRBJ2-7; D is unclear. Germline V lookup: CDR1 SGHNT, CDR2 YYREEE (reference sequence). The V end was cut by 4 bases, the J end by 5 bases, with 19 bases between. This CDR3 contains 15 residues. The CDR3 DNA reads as TGTGCCAGCAGCCCGACGGTCGATCGGGTCCACGAGCAGTACTTC. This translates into CASSPTVDRVHEQYF. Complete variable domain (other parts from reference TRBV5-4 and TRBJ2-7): ETGVTQSPTHLIKTRGQQVTLRCSSQSGHNTVSWYQQALGQGPQFIFQYYREEENGRGNFPPRFSGLQFPNYSSELNVNALELDDSALYLCASSPTVDRVHEQYFGPGTRLTVT.

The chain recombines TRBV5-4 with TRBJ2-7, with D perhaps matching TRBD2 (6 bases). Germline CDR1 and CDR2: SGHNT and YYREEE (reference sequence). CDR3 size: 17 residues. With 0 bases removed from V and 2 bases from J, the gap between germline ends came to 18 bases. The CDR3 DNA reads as TGTGCCAGCAGCTTGGGGGGGGTAGGGCTTACCCCCTACGAGCAGTACTTC. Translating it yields CASSLGGVGLTPYEQYF.